This T cell receptor (beta chain) stems from a study of Graves' ophthalmopathy and Graves' hyperthyroidism. Amplifying from RNA transcripts, the study obtained TCR beta CDR3 regions. The first-round RT-PCR employed HTBI primers together with the Qiagen OneStep RT-PCR kit. A multiplex PCR was then performed as the second round. TCRdb reprocessed the multiplex PCR reads via MiXCR and lists one record per CDR3 protein. The repertoire holds approximately 330,000 distinct CDR3 sequences, about 17% seen once, with approximately 13% in the top ten. There are many counts of this clonotype. The germline V and J ends were trimmed by 2 bases and 0 bases, with 8 bases remaining between them. The CDR3 covers 15 residues. Germline V CDR1 and CDR2: MNHEY, SVGEGT.

Sequencing was performed on peripheral blood. This chain joins TRBV6-2 or TRBV6-3 and TRBJ1-5; D is unclear. The clonotype originates from an adult man with Graves' ophthalmopathy. Written as DNA, the CDR3 is TGTGCCAGCAGTTACCCACCTTATAGCAATCAGCCCCAGCATTTT. Protein: CASSYPPYSNQPQHF.